The 11 T cell receptor beta chains below were found in one sample sequenced in a study of cytomegalovirus exposure and HLA in healthy donors. Primers for the PCR totalled 60 Vbeta and 13 Jbeta. Produced via immunoSEQ multiplex PCR; TCRdb's table is partial and in-frame only. The profile shows about 150,000 clones, around 73% of them singletons. Sequencing was done on a sample of PBMCs. Source of these receptors: a male donor in good health and CMV-seronegative.

There are a few counts of this clone. V and J are TRBV4-1 and TRBJ1-1, with D unclear. This CDR3 spans 15 amino acids. V was shortened by 2 bases and J by 1 base, with 11 bases between the two germline ends. In germline, CDR1 is MGHRA, CDR2 YSYEKL. CDR3 nucleotides: TGCGCCAGCAGCCAACAAGCAGCGGGGAACACTGAAGCTTTCTTT. It translates to CASSQQAAGNTEAFF.

The chain has TRBV15 and TRBJ2-7; 7 nucleotides match TRBD2. Germline V CDR1 and CDR2: LNHNV, YYDKDF (reference sequence). The V segment lost 1 base and the J segment 5 bases; nucleotides outside the gene matches: 5. The CDR3 spans 14 residues. The CDR3 reads CATSRAQGGDEQYF. CDR3 nucleotide sequence: TGTGCCACCAGCAGAGCTCAGGGAGGGGACGAGCAGTACTTC. Full variable domain (missing parts from reference TRBV15 and TRBJ2-7): DAMVIQNPRYQVTQFGKPVTLSCSQTLNHNVMYWYQQKSSQAPKLLFHYYDKDFNNEADTPDNFQSRRPNTSFCFLDIRSPGLGDTAMYLCATSRAQGGDEQYFGPGTRLTVT.

CDR3 sequence (DNA): TGTGCCAGCAGTGCAGGACAGGGAAAATCTCTCGAGCAGTACTTC. This sequence encodes CASSAGQGKSLEQYF. The chain couples TRBV25-1 to TRBJ2-5; 8 positions match TRBD1. The DNA end lines up better with TRBJ2-7; the J call may be wrong. Germline V lookup: CDR1 MGHDK, CDR2 SYGVNS. There are 15 residues in the CDR3.

Remarks on this clone: Other DNA sequences in the same sample also yield this CDR3. The rearrangement joins TRBV19 to TRBJ1-1, with 8 bases aligning to TRBD1. The length of the CDR3 is 14 residues. The V segment lost 5 bases and the J segment 1 base; nucleotides outside the gene matches: 3. In germline, CDR1 is LNHDA, CDR2 SQIVND (reference sequence). CDR3 nucleotide sequence: TGTGCCAGTAGTCCAGGACAGGGGAACACTGAAGCTTTCTTT. Translating it yields CASSPGQGNTEAFF.

This chain uses TRBV5-6 with TRBJ2-3, with 7 positions matching TRBD2. CDR1 is SGHDT and CDR2 is YYEEEE in the germline V gene. The V and J ends lost 2 bases and 7 bases, in that order; junction bases with no gene match: 4. The CDR3 runs to 13 residues. CDR3 DNA: TGTGCCAGCAGCTTAAACGGGGGGAATACGCAGTATTTT. Protein product: CASSLNGGNTQYF.

The chain employs TRBV29-1 and TRBJ2-2, with TRBD1 matching 10 bases. The germline V gene encodes CDR1 SQVTM and CDR2 ANQGSEA. CDR3 length: 13 amino acids. With V trimmed by 7 bases and J by 8 bases, 7 bases remained unmatched. The CDR3 DNA follows: TGCAGCGCCGACAGGGGGCGAGTGGGGGAGCTGTTTTTT. Translated, it gives CSADRGRVGELFF.

The table lists this clone with a few counts. The chain uses TRBV5-1 and TRBJ2-2; 11 bases are shared with TRBD1. The J segment lost 4 bases and the V segment lost 5 bases, leaving 4 bases of the junction unmatched. The CDR3 consists of 15 residues. Germline V gene sequence: CDR1 SGHRS, CDR2 YFSETQ. The CDR3 loop is CASSTGTGGTGELFF. DNA of the CDR3: TGCGCCAGCAGTACCGGGACAGGGGGCACCGGGGAGCTGTTTTTT.

The chain is built from TRBV11-2 and TRBJ2-3; weak D call: TRBD1 (6 bases). Trimming stripped 2 bases from V and 0 bases from J, with 9 bases between. CDR1 is SGHAT and CDR2 is FQNNGV in the germline V gene. There are 15 residues in the CDR3. The CDR3 nucleotides are TGTGCCAGCAGCTTATGGCAGGGGAGCACAGATACGCAGTATTTT. As protein: CASSLWQGSTDTQYF.

The chain uses TRBV5-1 and TRBJ2-7; 7 bases fit TRBD1. The J segment lost 2 bases and the V segment lost 3 bases, leaving 8 bases of the junction unmatched. The CDR3 is made up of 15 amino acids. Germline V CDR1 and CDR2: SGHRS, YFSETQ. This CDR3 is CASSSGETGTYEQYF. Here the CDR3 DNA reads TGCGCCAGCAGCTCCGGTGAGACAGGGACCTACGAGCAGTACTTC.

Regarding this clone: The same CDR3 can be traced to other DNA sequences in this sample. The J gene is TRBJ1-5, the V gene TRBV19, with 7 bases that match TRBD1. V lost 6 bases, J lost 2 bases, and 4 bases stayed unmatched. The CDR3 is 14 amino acids. CDR1 and CDR2 from the germline V gene are LNHDA and SQIVND (reference sequence). The CDR3 DNA reads as TGTGCCAGTAGCCTAGACAGGGGCAATCAGCCCCAGCATTTT. Its protein is CASSLDRGNQPQHF.

V gene TRBV6-5 combines with J gene TRBJ2-3; 9 bases map to TRBD2. The CDR3 spans 15 residues. V trimming: 6 bases; J trimming: 0 bases; junction bases outside the gene matches: 4. Germline assignment: CDR1 MNHEY and CDR2 SVGAGI. This CDR3 reads CASRSTSGSTDTQYF. The CDR3 DNA sequence: TGTGCCAGCAGGTCGACTAGCGGTAGCACAGATACGCAGTATTTT.